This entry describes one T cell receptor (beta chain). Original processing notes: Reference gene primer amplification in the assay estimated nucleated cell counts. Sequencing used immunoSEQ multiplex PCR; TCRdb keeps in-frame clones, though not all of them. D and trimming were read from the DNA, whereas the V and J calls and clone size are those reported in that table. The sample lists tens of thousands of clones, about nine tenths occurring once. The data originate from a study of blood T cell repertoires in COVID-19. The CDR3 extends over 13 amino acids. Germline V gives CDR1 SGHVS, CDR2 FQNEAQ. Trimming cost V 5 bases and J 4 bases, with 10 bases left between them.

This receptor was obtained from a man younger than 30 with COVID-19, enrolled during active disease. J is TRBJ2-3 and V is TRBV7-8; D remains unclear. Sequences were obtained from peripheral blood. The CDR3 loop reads CASSGGVPDTQYF. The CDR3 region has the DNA TGTGCCAGCAGCGGCGGTGTCCCAGATACGCAGTATTTT. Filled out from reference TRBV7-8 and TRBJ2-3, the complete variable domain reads GAGVSQSPRYKVAKRGQDVALRCDPISGHVSLFWYQQALGQGPEFLTYFQNEAQLDKSGLPSDRFFAERPEGSVSTLKIQRTQQEDSAVYLCASSGGVPDTQYFGPGTRLTVL.